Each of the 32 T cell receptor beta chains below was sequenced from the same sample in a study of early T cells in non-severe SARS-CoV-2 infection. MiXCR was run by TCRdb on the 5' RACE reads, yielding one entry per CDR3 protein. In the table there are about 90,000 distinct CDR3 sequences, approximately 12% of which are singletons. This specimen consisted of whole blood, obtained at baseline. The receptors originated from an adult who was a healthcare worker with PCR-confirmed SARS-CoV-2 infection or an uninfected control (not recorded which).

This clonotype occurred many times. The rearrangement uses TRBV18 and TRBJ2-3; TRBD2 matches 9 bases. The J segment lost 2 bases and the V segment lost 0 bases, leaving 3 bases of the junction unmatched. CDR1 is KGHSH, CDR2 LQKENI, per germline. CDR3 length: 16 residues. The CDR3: CASSPPIAGDTDTQYF. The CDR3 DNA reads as TGTGCCAGCTCACCACCTATAGCGGGAGACACAGATACGCAGTATTTT.

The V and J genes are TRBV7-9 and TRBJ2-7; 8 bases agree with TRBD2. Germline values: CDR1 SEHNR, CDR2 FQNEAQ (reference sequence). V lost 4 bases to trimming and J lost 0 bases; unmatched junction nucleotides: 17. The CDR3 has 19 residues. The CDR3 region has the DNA TGTGCCAGCAGCTCCAGTCCATCCGCGGGAGGCCTCAGCTCCTACGAGCAGTACTTC. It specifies CASSSSPSAGGLSSYEQYF.

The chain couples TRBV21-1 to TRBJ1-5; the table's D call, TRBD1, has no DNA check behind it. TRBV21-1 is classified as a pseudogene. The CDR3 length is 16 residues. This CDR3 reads CASSKGRGQGNQPQHF. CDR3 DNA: TGTGCCAGCAGCAAAGGAAGGGGGCAAGGCAATCAGCCCCAGCATTTT.

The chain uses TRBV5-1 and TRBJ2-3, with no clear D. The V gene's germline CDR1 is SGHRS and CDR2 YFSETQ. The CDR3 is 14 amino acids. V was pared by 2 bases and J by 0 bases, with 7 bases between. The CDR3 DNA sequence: TGCGCCAGCAGCTTTAAGCAGAGCACAGATACGCAGTATTTT. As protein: CASSFKQSTDTQYF.

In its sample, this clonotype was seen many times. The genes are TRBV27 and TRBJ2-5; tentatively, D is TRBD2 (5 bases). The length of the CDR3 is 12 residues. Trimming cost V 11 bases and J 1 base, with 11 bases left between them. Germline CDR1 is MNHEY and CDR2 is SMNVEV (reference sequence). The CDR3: CAGTAAQETQYF. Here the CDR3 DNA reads TGTGCCGGAACAGCGGCCCAAGAGACCCAGTACTTC.

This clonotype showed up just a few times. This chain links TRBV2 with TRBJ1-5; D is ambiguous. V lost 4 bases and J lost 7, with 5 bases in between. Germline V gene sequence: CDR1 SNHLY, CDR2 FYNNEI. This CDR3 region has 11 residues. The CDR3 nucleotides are TGTGCCAGCAGTGGAGGGCAGCCCCAGCATTTT. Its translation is CASSGGQPQHF.

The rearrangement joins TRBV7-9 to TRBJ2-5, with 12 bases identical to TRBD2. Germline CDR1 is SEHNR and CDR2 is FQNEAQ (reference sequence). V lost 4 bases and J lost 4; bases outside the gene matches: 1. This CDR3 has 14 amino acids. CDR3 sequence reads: CASSWGLAGETQYF. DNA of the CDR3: TGTGCCAGCAGCTGGGGACTAGCGGGAGAGACCCAGTACTTC.

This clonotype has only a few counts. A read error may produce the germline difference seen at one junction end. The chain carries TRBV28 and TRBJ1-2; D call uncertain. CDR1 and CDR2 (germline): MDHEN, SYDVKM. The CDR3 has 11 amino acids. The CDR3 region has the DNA TGTGCCAACAGTTTGCCCGGGGGCTACACCTTC. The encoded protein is CANSLPGGYTF.

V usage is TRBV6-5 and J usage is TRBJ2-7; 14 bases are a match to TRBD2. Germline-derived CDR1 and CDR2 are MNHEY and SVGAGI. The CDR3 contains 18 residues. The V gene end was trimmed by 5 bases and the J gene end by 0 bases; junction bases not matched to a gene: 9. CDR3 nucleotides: TGTGCCAGCAGTCGTCCGGGACTAGCGGGAGCCTCCTCCTACGAGCAGTACTTC. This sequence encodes CASSRPGLAGASSYEQYF.

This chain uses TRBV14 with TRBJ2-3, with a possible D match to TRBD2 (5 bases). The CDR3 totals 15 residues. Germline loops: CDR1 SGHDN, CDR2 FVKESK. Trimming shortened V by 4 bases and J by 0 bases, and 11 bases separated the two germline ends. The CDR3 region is CASSPIARSTDTQYF. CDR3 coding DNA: TGTGCCAGCAGCCCCATAGCGCGAAGCACAGATACGCAGTATTTT.

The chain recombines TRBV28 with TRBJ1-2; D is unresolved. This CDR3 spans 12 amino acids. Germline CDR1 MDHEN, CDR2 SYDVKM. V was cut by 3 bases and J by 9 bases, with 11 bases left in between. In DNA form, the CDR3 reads TGTGCCAGCAGTTTTATTGACCTGAGCTACACCTTC. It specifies CASSFIDLSYTF.

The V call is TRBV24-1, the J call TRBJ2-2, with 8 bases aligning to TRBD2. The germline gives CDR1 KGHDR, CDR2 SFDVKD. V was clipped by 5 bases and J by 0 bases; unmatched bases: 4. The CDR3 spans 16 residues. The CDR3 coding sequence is TGTGCCACCAGTGTAGCGGGGATCGCGAACACCGGGGAGCTGTTTTTT. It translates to CATSVAGIANTGELFF.

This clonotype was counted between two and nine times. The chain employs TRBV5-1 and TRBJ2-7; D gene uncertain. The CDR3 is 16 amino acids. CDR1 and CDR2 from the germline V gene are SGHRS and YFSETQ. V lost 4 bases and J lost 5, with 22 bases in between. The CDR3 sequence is CASSALEWVPEDEQYF. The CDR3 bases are TGCGCCAGCAGCGCCCTGGAGTGGGTTCCTGAAGACGAGCAGTACTTC.

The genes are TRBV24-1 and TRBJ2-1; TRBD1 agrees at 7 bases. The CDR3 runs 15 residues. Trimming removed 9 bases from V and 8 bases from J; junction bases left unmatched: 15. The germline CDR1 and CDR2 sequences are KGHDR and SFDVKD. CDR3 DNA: TGTGCCACCTCCTTGACAGGGAGCACGTTCGATGAGCAGTTCTTC. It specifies CATSLTGSTFDEQFF.

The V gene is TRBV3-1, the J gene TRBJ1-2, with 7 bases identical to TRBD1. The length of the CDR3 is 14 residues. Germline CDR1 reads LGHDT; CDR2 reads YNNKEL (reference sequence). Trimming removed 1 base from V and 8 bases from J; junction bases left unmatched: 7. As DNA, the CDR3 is TGTGCCAGCAGCCAAGCCGCACAGGGGAAGGGCTACACCTTC. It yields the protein CASSQAAQGKGYTF.

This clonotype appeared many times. As DNA, the CDR3 is TGTGCCTGGAGTGTACGAGGACCACTCACCGGGGAGCTGTTTTTT. Protein sequence: CAWSVRGPLTGELFF. This rearrangement joins TRBV30 to TRBJ2-2; no reliable D call. The ends were cut back, 0 bases at V and 4 bases at J, with 12 bases in the middle. Looked up from germline, CDR1 is GTSNPN and CDR2 is SVGIG (reference sequence). This CDR3 contains 15 residues.

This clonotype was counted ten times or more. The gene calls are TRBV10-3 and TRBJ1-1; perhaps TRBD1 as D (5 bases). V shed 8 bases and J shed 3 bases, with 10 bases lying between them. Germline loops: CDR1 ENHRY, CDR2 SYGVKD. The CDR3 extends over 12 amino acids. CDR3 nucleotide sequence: TGTGCCATCGCCGGGGGGGACACTGAAGCTTTCTTT. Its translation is CAIAGGDTEAFF.

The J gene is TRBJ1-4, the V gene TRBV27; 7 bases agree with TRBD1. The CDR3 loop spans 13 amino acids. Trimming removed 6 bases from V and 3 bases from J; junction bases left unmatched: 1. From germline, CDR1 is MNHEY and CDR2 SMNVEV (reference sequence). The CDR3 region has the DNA TGTGCCAGCAGGGGACAGTCTAATGAAAAACTGTTTTTT. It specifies CASRGQSNEKLFF.

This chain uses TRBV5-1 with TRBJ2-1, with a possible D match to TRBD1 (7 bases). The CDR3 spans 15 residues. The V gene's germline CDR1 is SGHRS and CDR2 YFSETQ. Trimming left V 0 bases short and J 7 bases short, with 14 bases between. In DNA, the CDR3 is TGCGCCAGCAGCTTGGGCGGGACAGTCTTAAATGAGCAGTTCTTC. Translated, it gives CASSLGGTVLNEQFF. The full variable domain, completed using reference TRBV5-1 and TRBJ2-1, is KAGVTQTPRYLIKTRGQQVTLSCSPISGHRSVSWYQQTPGQGLQFLFEYFSETQRNKGNFPGRFSGRQFSNSRSEMNVSTLELGDSALYLCASSLGGTVLNEQFFGPGTRLTVL.

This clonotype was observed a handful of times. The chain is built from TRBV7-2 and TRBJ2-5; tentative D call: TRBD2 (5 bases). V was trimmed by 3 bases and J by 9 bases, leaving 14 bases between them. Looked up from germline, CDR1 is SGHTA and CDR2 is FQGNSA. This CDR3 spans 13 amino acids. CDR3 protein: CASSLEERQAQYF. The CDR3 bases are TGTGCCAGCAGCTTGGAGGAGCGTCAAGCCCAGTACTTC.

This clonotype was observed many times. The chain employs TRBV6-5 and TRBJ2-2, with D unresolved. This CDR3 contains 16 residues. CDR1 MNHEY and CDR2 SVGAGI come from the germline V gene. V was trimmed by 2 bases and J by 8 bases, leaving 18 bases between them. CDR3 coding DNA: TGTGCCAGCAGTTACGATCGTATTAGAGCCCCTGGGGAGCTGTTTTTT. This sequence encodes CASSYDRIRAPGELFF.

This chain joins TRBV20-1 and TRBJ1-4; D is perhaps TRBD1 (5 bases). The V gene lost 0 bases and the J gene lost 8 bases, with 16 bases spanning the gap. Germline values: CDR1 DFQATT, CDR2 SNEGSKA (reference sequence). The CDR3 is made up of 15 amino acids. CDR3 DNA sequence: TGCAGTGCTAGAGATCCTGGAGGGGCGGGGGAAAAACTGTTTTTT. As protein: CSARDPGGAGEKLFF.

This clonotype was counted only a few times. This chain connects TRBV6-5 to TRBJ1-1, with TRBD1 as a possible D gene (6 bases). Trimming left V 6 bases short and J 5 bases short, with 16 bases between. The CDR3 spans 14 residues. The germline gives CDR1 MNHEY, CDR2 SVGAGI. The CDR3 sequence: CASRRWGASTEAFF. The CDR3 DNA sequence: TGTGCCAGCAGAAGGTGGGGGGCGAGTACTGAAGCTTTCTTT.

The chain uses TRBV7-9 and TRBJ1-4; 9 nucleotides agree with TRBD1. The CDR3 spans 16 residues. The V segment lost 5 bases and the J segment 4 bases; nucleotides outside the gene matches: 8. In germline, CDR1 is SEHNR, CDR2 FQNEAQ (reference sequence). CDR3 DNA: TGTGCCAGCAGCCGCAGGACAGGGGCACTTAATGAAAAACTGTTTTTT. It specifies CASSRRTGALNEKLFF.

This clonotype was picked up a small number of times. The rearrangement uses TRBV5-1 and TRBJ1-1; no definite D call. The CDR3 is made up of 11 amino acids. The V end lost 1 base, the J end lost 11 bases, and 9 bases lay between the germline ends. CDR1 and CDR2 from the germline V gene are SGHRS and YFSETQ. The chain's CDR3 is CASSLLGRAFF. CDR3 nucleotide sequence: TGCGCCAGCAGCTTGTTGGGTCGGGCTTTCTTT.

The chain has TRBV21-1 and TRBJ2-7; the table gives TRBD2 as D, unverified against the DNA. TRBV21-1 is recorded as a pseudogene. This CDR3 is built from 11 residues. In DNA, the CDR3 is TGTGCCAGCAGCAACGGACTCGAGCAGTACTTC. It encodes CASSNGLEQYF.

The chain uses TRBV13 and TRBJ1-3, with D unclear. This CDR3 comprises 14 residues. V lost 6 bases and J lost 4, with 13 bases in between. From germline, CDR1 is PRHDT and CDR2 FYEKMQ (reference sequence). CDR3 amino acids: CASRTRTGGNTIYF. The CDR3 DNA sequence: TGTGCCAGCAGAACCCGGACTGGAGGAAACACCATATATTTT.

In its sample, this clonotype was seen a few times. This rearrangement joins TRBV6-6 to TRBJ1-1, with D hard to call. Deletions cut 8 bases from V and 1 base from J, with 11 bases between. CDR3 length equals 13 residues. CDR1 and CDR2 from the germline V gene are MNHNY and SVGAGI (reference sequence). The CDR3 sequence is CASGEDSNTEAFF. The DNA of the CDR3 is TGTGCCAGCGGGGAGGATTCGAACACTGAAGCTTTCTTT.

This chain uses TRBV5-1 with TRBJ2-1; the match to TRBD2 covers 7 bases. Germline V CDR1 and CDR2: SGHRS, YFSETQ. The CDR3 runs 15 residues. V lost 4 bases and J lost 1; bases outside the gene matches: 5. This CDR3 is CASSLLAESYNEQFF. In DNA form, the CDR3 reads TGCGCCAGCAGCCTCCTAGCGGAGTCCTACAATGAGCAGTTCTTC.

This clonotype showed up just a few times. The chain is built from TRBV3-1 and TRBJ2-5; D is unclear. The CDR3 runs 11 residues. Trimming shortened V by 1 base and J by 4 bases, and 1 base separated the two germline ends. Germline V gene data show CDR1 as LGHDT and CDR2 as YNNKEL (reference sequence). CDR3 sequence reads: CASSQGETQYF. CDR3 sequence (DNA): TGTGCCAGCAGCCAAGGAGAGACCCAGTACTTC.

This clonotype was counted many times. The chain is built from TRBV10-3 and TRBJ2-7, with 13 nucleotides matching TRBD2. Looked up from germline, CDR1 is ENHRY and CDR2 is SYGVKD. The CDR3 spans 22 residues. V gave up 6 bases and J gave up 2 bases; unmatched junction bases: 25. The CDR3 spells CAISAELRLAGGSFATTYEQYF. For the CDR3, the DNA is TGTGCCATCAGCGCCGAACTTCGACTAGCGGGGGGTTCCTTTGCAACGACCTACGAGCAGTACTTC.

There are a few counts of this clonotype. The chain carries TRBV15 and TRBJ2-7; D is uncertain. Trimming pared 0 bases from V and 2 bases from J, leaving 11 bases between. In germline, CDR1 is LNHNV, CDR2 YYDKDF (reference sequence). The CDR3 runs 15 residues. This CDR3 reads CATSREGRPTYEQYF. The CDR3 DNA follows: TGTGCCACCAGCAGAGAAGGCAGGCCTACCTACGAGCAGTACTTC.